The clone carrying this TCR beta chain showed up just once. Its antigen is currently unknown. The data were obtained in a study of shared clonotypes between healthy human individuals. Assay: immunoSEQ multiplex PCR; the TCRdb copy retains only in-frame clones and omits some. The sample records about 990,000 clones, around 78% being singletons. Study-wide findings and caveats: Generally, naive subsets came out with larger estimated richness than memory subsets. Compared with clonotypes that all four donors shared, non-shared clonotypes had lower generation probabilities. A few donors had roughly 5% of their naive CD4 clonotypes in common.

Among the donors, all were Caucasian adults who lived in Nashville, Tennessee. Trimming shortened V by 0 bases and J by 6 bases, and 10 bases separated the two germline ends. Per germline, CDR1 SGHNT and CDR2 YYREEE (reference sequence). The CDR3 sequence is 14 residues long. The sequence was obtained from a man between 18 and 29 years old in good health. Some clones in this sample may be carry-over from other donors' samples. This chain uses TRBV5-4 with TRBJ2-1; tentatively, D is TRBD2 (5 bases). Material: memory CD4+ T cells from PBMCs. The subset denotes: CD45RA-negative fraction. The CDR3: CASSLAAEGNEQFF. The CDR3 coding sequence is TGTGCCAGCAGCTTGGCCGCAGAGGGCAATGAGCAGTTCTTC.